The 13 T cell receptor beta chains given below trace back to one sample, sequenced in a study of CD8 T cells in Susac syndrome. With random hexamers, roughly 0.5 to 1 ug RNA was reverse transcribed. Using its own MiXCR run on the immunoSEQ multiplex PCR reads, TCRdb lists one record per CDR3 protein. The sample has approximately 280,000 distinct CDR3 sequences, approximately 85% seen once; the top ten hold approximately 0.12%. The sequenced sample was CD8+ T cells from PBMCs. Source of these receptors: a human donor with multiple sclerosis.

The genes are TRBV6-2 or TRBV6-3 and TRBJ1-5, with no clear D. Trimming pared 4 bases from V and 7 bases from J, leaving 11 bases between. There are 13 residues in the CDR3. Germline V gives CDR1 MNHEY, CDR2 SVGEGT. In DNA, the CDR3 is TGTGCCAGCAGTTTTGGCCCTCGCCAGCCCCAGCATTTT. The encoded protein is CASSFGPRQPQHF.

V usage is TRBV11-2 and J usage is TRBJ2-7; 11 nucleotides agree with TRBD2. The germline gives CDR1 SGHAT, CDR2 FQNNGV. The CDR3 is 18 amino acids. V shed 7 bases and J 3 bases; nucleotides not matched to a gene: 17. The CDR3 loop reads CASTQGLAALGRNYEQYF. The CDR3 DNA reads TGTGCCAGCACCCAGGGACTAGCGGCCCTCGGCCGAAACTACGAGCAGTACTTC.

This sequence joins TRBV5-5 and TRBJ1-2; D remains unclear. Per germline, CDR1 SGHKS and CDR2 YYEKEE (reference sequence). The CDR3 extends over 14 amino acids. With 4 bases removed from V and 4 bases from J, the gap between germline ends came to 14 bases. The CDR3 here is CASSPWTDGYGYTF. The CDR3 DNA follows: TGTGCCAGCAGCCCCTGGACGGACGGCTATGGCTACACCTTC.

The rearrangement joins TRBV7-9 to TRBJ2-1; TRBD2 aligns across 7 bases. Unmatched junction bases numbered 13, after V lost 5 bases and J lost 9 bases. From germline, CDR1 is SEHNR and CDR2 FQNEAQ (reference sequence). This CDR3 has 15 residues. CDR3 in amino acids: CASSPEGAGAIEQFF. The CDR3, as DNA: TGTGCCAGCAGCCCCGAAGGTGCGGGAGCTATTGAGCAGTTCTTC.

This clonotype occurred once. The chain couples TRBV2 to TRBJ2-7, with TRBD2 matching 8 bases. Looked up from germline, CDR1 is SNHLY and CDR2 is FYNNEI. CDR3 length equals 18 residues. Unmatched junction bases numbered 17, after V lost 4 bases and J lost 3 bases. The CDR3 nucleotides read TGTGCCAGCAGTGGAAGAGCGGGAGAAACCCTTGCCTTCTACGAGCAGTACTTC. Translation: CASSGRAGETLAFYEQYF.

In its sample, this clonotype was seen a few times. The chain uses TRBV27 and TRBJ2-7; 11 bases match TRBD1. Trimming cost V 4 bases and J 5 bases; bases outside gene matches: 1. CDR3 size: 13 residues. Germline V gene lookup returns CDR1 MNHEY and CDR2 SMNVEV (reference sequence). The CDR3 DNA follows: TGTGCCAGCAGTTGGGGACAGGGGGACGAGCAGTACTTC. Translated, it gives CASSWGQGDEQYF.

The chain couples TRBV5-6 to TRBJ2-7, with 7 bases lining up with TRBD1. Germline CDR1 SGHDT, CDR2 YYEEEE. J gave up 0 bases and V 3 bases, and 12 bases lay outside the gene matches. The CDR3 extends over 17 amino acids. The CDR3 coding sequence is TGTGCCAGCAGCTCGGGGAAGGGACAGAAAGTCTCCTACGAGCAGTACTTC. Protein product: CASSSGKGQKVSYEQYF.

The V and J genes are TRBV27 and TRBJ2-5; perhaps TRBD2 as D (6 bases). Between the trimmed V and J ends, which lost 6 bases and 3 bases, there was a span of 20 bases. The CDR3 length is 16 residues. The germline V gene encodes CDR1 MNHEY and CDR2 SMNVEV (reference sequence). CDR3 loop: CASRTEVGGKEETQYF. CDR3 nucleotide sequence: TGTGCCAGCAGGACAGAGGTGGGGGGAAAGGAAGAGACCCAGTACTTC.

This clonotype was counted once. The V gene is TRBV4-1, the J gene TRBJ1-2, with 7 bases lining up with TRBD1. Trimming removed 2 bases from V and 3 bases from J; junction bases left unmatched: 0. The CDR3 covers 13 residues. Germline V gene lookup returns CDR1 MGHRA and CDR2 YSYEKL. Here the CDR3 DNA reads TGCGCCAGCAGCCAAACAGGGGACTATGGCTACACCTTC. Its protein product is CASSQTGDYGYTF.

V gene TRBV5-5 combines with J gene TRBJ1-6; TRBD1 agrees at 9 bases. The germline gives CDR1 SGHKS, CDR2 YYEKEE (reference sequence). This CDR3 is built from 18 residues. The V segment lost 3 bases and the J segment 4 bases; nucleotides outside the gene matches: 11. The CDR3 sequence: CASSSWIWTGDYNSPLHF. CDR3 in DNA: TGTGCCAGCAGCTCGTGGATCTGGACAGGGGATTATAATTCACCCCTCCACTTT.

The chain links TRBV11-2 to TRBJ2-4, with 10 bases lining up with TRBD1. This CDR3 has 18 residues. The germline V gene has CDR1 SGHAT and CDR2 FQNNGV. V trimming: 5 bases; J trimming: 2 bases; junction bases outside the gene matches: 12. CDR3 loop: CASSGGQGDWWSKNIQYF. CDR3 DNA sequence: TGTGCCAGCAGCGGAGGACAGGGGGATTGGTGGTCCAAAAACATTCAGTACTTC.

The V call is TRBV27, the J call TRBJ2-7; 9 bases line up with TRBD2. Germline V CDR1 and CDR2: MNHEY, SMNVEV (reference sequence). The V gene end was trimmed by 0 bases and the J gene end by 5 bases; junction bases not matched to a gene: 14. This CDR3 has 18 residues. The CDR3 DNA follows: TGTGCCAGCAGTTTATCCAGACGGGGAGCGGGAGGTGACCACGAGCAGTACTTC. Its translation: CASSLSRRGAGGDHEQYF.

Of note for this clonotype: An end of the junction does not agree with germline; a read error may underlie this. The chain joins TRBV7-9 to TRBJ2-3; possibly TRBD2 for D (5 bases). CDR3 length equals 16 residues. Germline V gene sequence: CDR1 SEHNR, CDR2 FQNEAQ (reference sequence). The CDR3: CASSPRTVPSTDTQFF. CDR3 coding DNA: TGTGCCAGCAGCCCCCGGACGGTCCCTAGCACAGATACGCAGTTTTTT. Using reference TRBV7-9 and TRBJ2-3 for the parts outside the CDR3, the full variable domain is DTGVSQNPRHKITKRGQNVTFRCDPISEHNRLYWYRQTLGQGPEFLTYFQNEAQLEKSRLLSDRFSAERPKGSFSTLEIQRTEQGDSAMYLCASSPRTVPSTDTQFFGPGTRLTVL.